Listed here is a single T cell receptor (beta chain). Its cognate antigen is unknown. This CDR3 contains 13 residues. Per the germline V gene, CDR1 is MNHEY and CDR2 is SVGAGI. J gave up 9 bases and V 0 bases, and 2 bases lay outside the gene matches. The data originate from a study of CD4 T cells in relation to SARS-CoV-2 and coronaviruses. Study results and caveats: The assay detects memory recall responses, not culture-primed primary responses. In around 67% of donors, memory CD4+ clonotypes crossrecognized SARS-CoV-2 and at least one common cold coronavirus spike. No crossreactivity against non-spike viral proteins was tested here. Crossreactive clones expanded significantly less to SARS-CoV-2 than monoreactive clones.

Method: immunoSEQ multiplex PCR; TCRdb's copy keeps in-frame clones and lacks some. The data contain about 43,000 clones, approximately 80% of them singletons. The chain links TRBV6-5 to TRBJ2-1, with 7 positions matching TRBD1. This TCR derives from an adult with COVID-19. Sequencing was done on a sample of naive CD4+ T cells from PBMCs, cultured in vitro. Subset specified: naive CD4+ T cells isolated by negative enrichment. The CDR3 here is CASSYSDRVEQFF. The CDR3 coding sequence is TGTGCCAGCAGTTACTCTGACAGGGTTGAGCAGTTCTTC.